The 8 T cell receptor beta chains presented below share a single source sample, sequenced in a study of T cell changes during pregnancy in multiple sclerosis. The table came from immunoSEQ multiplex PCR; TCRdb's copy has only in-frame clones and leaves some out. The sample has tens of thousands of clones, 90% to 97% seen once. The specimen was CD8+ T cells from peripheral blood mononuclear cells, collected after pregnancy. The receptors were sampled from a female donor with multiple sclerosis, enrolled in a pregnancy study.

This clone was seen only once. This sequence joins TRBV15 and TRBJ1-5; no clear D gene. Germline V lookup: CDR1 LNHNV, CDR2 YYDKDF (reference sequence). The CDR3 totals 15 residues. Deletions cut 1 base from V and 6 bases from J, with 13 bases between. The CDR3 coding sequence is TGTGCCACCAGCAGAGCCCGGGAGAGGGTTCAGCCCCAGCATTTT. It codes for CATSRARERVQPQHF.

The V and J genes are TRBV5-1 and TRBJ2-1; 7 nucleotides match TRBD2. Germline V gives CDR1 SGHRS, CDR2 YFSETQ. This CDR3 is 14 amino acids long. V trimming: 3 bases; J trimming: 6 bases; junction bases outside the gene matches: 6. CDR3 in amino acids: CASSSSLALNEQFF. In DNA form, the CDR3 reads TGCGCCAGCAGCTCCTCACTAGCGCTCAATGAGCAGTTCTTC.

This chain connects TRBV27 to TRBJ2-7; D ambiguous. From germline, CDR1 is MNHEY and CDR2 SMNVEV (reference sequence). The CDR3 length is 11 residues. The ends were cut back, 8 bases at V and 10 bases at J, with 15 bases in the middle. CDR3 in DNA: TGTGCCAGCGCCCGAAACTTTGAACAGTACTTC. It specifies CASARNFEQYF.

The rearrangement links TRBV7-2 to TRBJ2-3; 10 positions match TRBD2. The ends lost 1 base at V and 4 bases at J; junction bases unmatched: 8. The CDR3 has 17 amino acids. Germline CDR1 is SGHTA and CDR2 is FQGNSA. The CDR3 reads CASSLEGAGGPADTQYF. DNA of the CDR3: TGTGCCAGCAGCTTAGAAGGAGCGGGAGGGCCCGCAGATACGCAGTATTTT.

The chain uses TRBV4-1 and TRBJ2-1, with D maybe TRBD2 (6 bases). V dropped 4 bases and J dropped 6 bases, with 16 bases sitting between them. Germline V gene lookup returns CDR1 MGHRA and CDR2 YSYEKL. The CDR3 covers 15 residues. DNA of the CDR3: TGCGCCAGCAGCCGCCCCGGGAGTGGTGGCAATGAGCAGTTCTTC. Translated: CASSRPGSGGNEQFF.

This clone was detected only once. The V call is TRBV28, the J call TRBJ2-7, with TRBD1 identical over 10 bases. V shed 5 bases, J shed 4 bases, and the junction held 11 bases outside the gene matches. This CDR3 has 16 residues. Germline assignment: CDR1 MDHEN and CDR2 SYDVKM. The CDR3 reads CASSPSGTGVLYEQYF. The CDR3, as DNA: TGTGCCAGCAGTCCATCCGGGACAGGGGTTTTATACGAGCAGTACTTC.

V is TRBV29-1 and J is TRBJ2-3, with 11 nucleotides matching TRBD2. The CDR3 runs to 14 residues. Germline V gives CDR1 SQVTM, CDR2 ANQGSEA. The junction had 7 bases not matched to a gene; V was cut back by 7 bases and J by 4 bases. The CDR3 bases are TGCAGCGCATTACTAGCGGGAGTTGCAGATACGCAGTATTTT. Residues: CSALLAGVADTQYF.

This chain uses TRBV5-5 with TRBJ1-1, with D uncertain. CDR1 is SGHKS, CDR2 YYEKEE, per germline (reference sequence). The V end lost 1 base, the J end lost 3 bases, and 7 bases lay between the germline ends. CDR3 length: 13 residues. This chain's CDR3 is CASSLPGDTEAFF. The CDR3, as DNA: TGTGCCAGCAGCTTGCCCGGGGACACTGAAGCTTTCTTT.